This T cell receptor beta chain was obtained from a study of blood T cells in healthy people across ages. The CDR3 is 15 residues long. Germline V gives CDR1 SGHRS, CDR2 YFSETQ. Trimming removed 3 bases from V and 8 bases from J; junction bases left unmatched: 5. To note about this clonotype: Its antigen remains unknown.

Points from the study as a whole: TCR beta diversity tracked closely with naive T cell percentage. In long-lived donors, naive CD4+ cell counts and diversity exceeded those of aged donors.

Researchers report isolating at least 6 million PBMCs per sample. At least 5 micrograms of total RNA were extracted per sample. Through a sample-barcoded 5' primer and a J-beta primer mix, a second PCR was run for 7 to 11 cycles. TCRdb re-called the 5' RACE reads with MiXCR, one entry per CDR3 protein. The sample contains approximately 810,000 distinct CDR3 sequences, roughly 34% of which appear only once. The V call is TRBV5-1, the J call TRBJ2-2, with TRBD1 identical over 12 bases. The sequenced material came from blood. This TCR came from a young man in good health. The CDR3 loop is CASSSGTGGLGELFF. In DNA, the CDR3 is TGCGCCAGCAGCTCCGGGACAGGGGGCCTAGGGGAGCTGTTTTTT.